The entry below describes one T cell receptor beta chain. V was cut by 0 bases and J by 4 bases, with 5 bases left in between. Germline V gives CDR1 GTSNPN, CDR2 SVGIG (reference sequence). The CDR3 has 12 amino acids. The data were taken from a study of blood T cell repertoires in COVID-19. At the level of the study: COVID-19 samples collected from the United States, Italy and Spain covered acute and convalescent phases. PBMCs, B-cell-depleted T cells, or T cells were the source of the cDNA or gDNA that made up the material.

As handled by the study authors: Reference gene primer amplification gave estimated nucleated cell counts. TCRdb keeps only in-frame clones here, not all; method: immunoSEQ multiplex PCR. V and J calls and clone size are copied from that table; D and trimming were computed from the DNA. The sample comprises 150,000 or so clones, 85% to 95% of which are singletons, and 4.5% to 5.5% rests with the top ten. The material sequenced was peripheral blood. The rearrangement links TRBV30 to TRBJ2-3, with a possible D match to TRBD2 (5 bases). This receptor was taken from a woman between 50 and 59 years old with acute or convalescent COVID-19. CDR3: CAWSVAADTQYF. The CDR3 region has the DNA TGTGCCTGGAGTGTAGCGGCAGATACGCAGTATTTT.